This T cell receptor beta chain was recorded in a study of T cell repertoires in cytomegalovirus infection (dated by TCRdb to the late 2010s). With respect to the entire study: Peptide stimulations targeted recently identified HLA-C-restricted CMV epitopes, whose presentation resists viral immunomodulation, together with well-studied HLA-B-restricted epitopes. Donor HLA type was relevant to the analysis, as public TCR beta signatures indicated carriage of CMV infection together with the matching HLA type. Here is what the overall study found, with its caveats: In both this cohort and an independent roughly 400-donor cohort, the cumulative frequency of public TCR beta family members distinguished carriers of CMV infection plus the relevant HLA type. The ex vivo response was dominated by HLA-C-restricted CMV-specific TCR beta clonotypes, and the single most frequent clonotype in two of eight donors was supplied by these HLA-C-restricted clonotypes.

Taken from the germline V gene, the CDR1 and CDR2 loops are SGHVS and FNYEAQ. At the junction V is shortened by 5 bases and J by 8 bases, with 21 bases in between. The cysteine opens and the phenylalanine closes a CDR3 of 15 amino acids. The retained sequence is limited to the CDR3, 45 bases, with the frame set at the first base. Read against the paper, the sample's treatment or condition label means: in vitro stimulation with specific CMV peptide epitopes to enrich CMV-specific T cells. Note on this clonotype: Its antigen specificity is not known. Base qualities are not provided; no much larger clone lies one nucleotide away.

These reads were obtained on an Illumina HiSeq 1500. TCRdb reran the public reads through fastp at Q25 and MiXCR, keeping productive beta chains. Every CDR3 protein is listed once, alongside the most common genes and DNA of its rows. This sample has 26,000 or so distinct CDR3 sequences in its table, and 15% to 20% of those were observed once. The ten top clones hold 80% to 90% of the sample. The V gene is TRBV7-6 and the J gene is TRBJ1-1; TRBD1 is possibly the D segment (5 matching bases). The sample was CD8+ T cells from cultured PBMCs, taken from culture after CMV antigen stimulation. The clonotype was recovered from a human donor in good health (CMV status not recorded). Some clones in this sample may be carry-over from other donors' samples. The DNA reads as follows: TGTGCCAGCAGCGTCCGTAGACGCGGGGGTGACGAAGCTTTCTTT. Its translation reads: CASSVRRRGGDEAFF.